These T cell receptor beta chains were read from a single sample in a study of sequential checkpoint blockade in melanoma. This table comes from immunoSEQ multiplex PCR, and its TCRdb copy is limited to in-frame clones, with some not included. This table holds 3,000 to 4,000 clones, approximately 18% found once. Sample: tumor tissue (inferred from file names), taken from a patient given nivolumab and ipilimumab in sequence. Receptor source: a human donor with melanoma. The CDR3 runs from the conserved cysteine through the conserved F or W. Each record gives: V gene, CDR3 length, D gene, clone size, J gene, CDR3 protein, CDR3 DNA. A D gene is named only where the DNA matches it firmly. Size tells how often a clone was seen (once, few, many) or the class of an expanded clone, and some rows leave it out.

TRBV6-8	15	TRBD2	-	TRBJ2-3	CASTIIAGGADTQYF	TGTGCCAGCACAATAATAGCGGGAGGGGCAGATACGCAGTATTTT
TRBV9	12	-	medium-sized	TRBJ1-2	CASSAHRDGYTF	TGTGCCAGCAGCGCCCACAGGGACGGCTACACCTTC
TRBV28	17	TRBD2	few	TRBJ2-7	CASRTQTYGGESYEQYF	TGTGCCAGCAGGACCCAGACCTACGGGGGGGAGAGCTACGAGCAGTACTTC
TRBV11-3	17	TRBD1	few	TRBJ2-1	CASSHLLGQGARNEQFF	TGTGCCAGCAGCCATCTCCTTGGACAGGGGGCCAGGAATGAGCAGTTCTTC
TRBV30	13	-	large	TRBJ1-5	CAWSVEGNQPQHF	TGTGCCTGGAGTGTGGAGGGCAATCAGCCCCAGCATTTT
TRBV5-1	15	-	-	TRBJ2-3	CASSLDYSRTDTQYF	TGCGCCAGCAGCTTGGACTATTCCCGCACAGATACGCAGTATTTT
TRBV9	13	TRBD2	-	TRBJ2-7	CASATSGIYEQYF	TGTGCCAGCGCGACTAGCGGGATCTACGAGCAGTACTTC
TRBV28	12	TRBD1	few	TRBJ1-2	CASSLGTGGYTF	TGTGCCAGCAGTTTAGGGACAGGCGGCTACACCTTC
TRBV30	16	TRBD1	-	TRBJ2-2	CAWRGDRGWNTGELFF	TGTGCCTGGAGGGGGGACAGGGGGTGGAACACCGGGGAGCTGTTTTTT
TRBV28	14	-	-	TRBJ2-1	CASSPPGRVNEQFF	TGTGCCAGCAGTCCTCCGGGACGGGTCAATGAGCAGTTCTTC
TRBV19	16	-	-	TRBJ1-5	CASSTVVGGNNQPQHF	TGTGCCAGTAGTACGGTGGTAGGGGGGAACAATCAGCCCCAGCATTTT
TRBV11-3	19	-	few	TRBJ2-4	CASSPGSRGRLVAKNIQYF	TGTGCCAGCAGCCCTGGTTCGCGGGGGCGCCTAGTAGCCAAAAACATTCAGTACTTC
TRBV11-3	16	TRBD1	medium-sized	TRBJ2-3	CASSLGQGLTGDTQYF	TGTGCCAGCAGCTTGGGACAGGGACTCACAGGAGATACGCAGTATTTT
TRBV18	17	TRBD1	-	TRBJ1-3	CASSPPGQLSSGNTIYF	TGTGCCAGCTCGCCACCGGGACAGCTATCCTCTGGAAACACCATATATTTT
TRBV18	15	-	-	TRBJ2-3	CASSPDPRGTDTQYF	TGTGCCAGCTCCCCAGACCCCCGAGGCACAGATACGCAGTATTTT
TRBV14	16	-	-	TRBJ1-6	CASSQSSRVANSPLHF	TGTGCCAGCAGCCAATCCTCCAGGGTCGCCAATTCACCCCTCCACTTT
TRBV29-1	15	TRBD2	-	TRBJ2-7	CSATGPSGRSYEQYF	TGCAGCGCCACCGGGCCTAGCGGGAGAAGTTACGAGCAGTACTTC
TRBV30	15	-	few	TRBJ1-1	CAWSVTGEKNTEAFF	TGTGCCTGGAGTGTCACGGGTGAAAAGAACACTGAAGCTTTCTTT
TRBV11-3	15	TRBD1	medium-sized	TRBJ2-3	CASSLGQGHTDTQYF	TGTGCCAGCAGCTTAGGACAGGGGCACACAGATACGCAGTATTTT
TRBV11-3	18	TRBD2	many	TRBJ2-5	CASSLNSLAGARQETQYF	TGTGCCAGCAGCTTAAATTCCCTAGCGGGAGCCCGACAAGAGACCCAGTACTTC
TRBV6-8	14	-	few	TRBJ1-2	CASAKPGDNYGYTF	TGTGCCAGTGCCAAACCGGGTGATAACTATGGCTACACCTTC
TRBV11-3	15	TRBD2	many	TRBJ2-2	CASSPLAGDTGELFF	TGTGCCAGCAGCCCACTAGCGGGGGACACCGGGGAGCTGTTTTTT
TRBV4-1	16	TRBD1	medium-sized	TRBJ1-4	CASSPGQGATNEKLFF	TGCGCCAGCAGCCCTGGACAGGGGGCAACTAATGAAAAACTGTTTTTT
TRBV11-3	14	-	few	TRBJ1-1	CASSFRDGYTEAFF	TGTGCCAGCAGCTTTAGGGACGGATACACTGAAGCTTTCTTT
TRBV18	15	-	-	TRBJ1-6	CASSPPSGDNSPLHF	TGTGCCAGCTCACCACCCTCCGGAGATAATTCACCCCTCCACTTT
TRBV11-3	16	TRBD2	medium-sized	TRBJ2-2	CASRRPGLADTGELFF	TGTGCCAGCAGACGTCCGGGACTAGCGGACACCGGGGAGCTGTTTTTT
TRBV6-8	14	-	medium-sized	TRBJ1-3	CASRGRGRRNTIYF	TGTGCCAGCAGGGGGAGGGGGAGGCGAAACACCATATATTTT
TRBV11-3	14	TRBD2	-	TRBJ2-1	CASSAAGSYNEQFF	TGTGCCAGCAGTGCAGCGGGAAGCTACAATGAGCAGTTCTTC
TRBV18	16	-	-	TRBJ2-5	CASSPPRGRLQETQYF	TGTGCCAGCTCACCACCCAGAGGCAGGTTGCAAGAGACCCAGTACTTC
TRBV10-3	13	-	medium-sized	TRBJ2-5	CAISERSQETQYF	TGTGCCATCAGTGAGCGGTCCCAAGAGACCCAGTACTTC
TRBV6-8	13	-	medium-sized	TRBJ2-3	CASSGSSTDTQYF	TGTGCCAGCAGTGGGTCTAGCACAGATACGCAGTATTTT
TRBV6-8	14	TRBD1	medium-sized	TRBJ2-2	CASSSSRGLGELFF	TGTGCCAGCAGTTCGAGTAGGGGGCTCGGGGAGCTGTTTTTT
TRBV30	11	-	-	TRBJ1-1	CAWTKSVEAFF	TGTGCCTGGACTAAATCTGTTGAAGCTTTCTTT
TRBV28	14	-	few	TRBJ2-7	CASSYRDENLGQYF	TGTGCCAGCAGTTATAGGGACGAAAACCTAGGGCAGTACTTC
TRBV29-1	13	-	-	TRBJ1-1	CSVGRQPLDEAFF	TGCAGCGTTGGACGGCAGCCATTAGACGAAGCTTTCTTT
TRBV12-5	15	-	-	TRBJ1-2	CASGREAGEVYGYTF	TGTGCTAGTGGCCGAGAGGCAGGGGAGGTCTATGGCTACACCTTC
TRBV11-3	15	-	many	TRBJ2-5	CASSLGGRTEETQYF	TGTGCCAGCAGCTTGGGTGGGAGGACAGAAGAGACCCAGTACTTC
TRBV28	16	TRBD2	few	TRBJ2-5	CASSLLGGGLQETQYF	TGTGCCAGCAGTTTATTGGGGGGGGGACTTCAAGAGACCCAGTACTTC
TRBV14	13	-	few	TRBJ1-3	CASSQISGNTIYF	TGTGCCAGCAGCCAAATCTCTGGAAACACCATATATTTT
TRBV19	14	TRBD2	few	TRBJ2-3	CASKELAGTDTQYF	TGTGCCAGTAAAGAACTAGCGGGCACAGATACGCAGTATTTT
TRBV18	15	TRBD1	few	TRBJ1-4	CASSPLGQGSEKLFF	TGTGCCAGCTCACCATTGGGACAGGGTAGTGAAAAACTGTTTTTT